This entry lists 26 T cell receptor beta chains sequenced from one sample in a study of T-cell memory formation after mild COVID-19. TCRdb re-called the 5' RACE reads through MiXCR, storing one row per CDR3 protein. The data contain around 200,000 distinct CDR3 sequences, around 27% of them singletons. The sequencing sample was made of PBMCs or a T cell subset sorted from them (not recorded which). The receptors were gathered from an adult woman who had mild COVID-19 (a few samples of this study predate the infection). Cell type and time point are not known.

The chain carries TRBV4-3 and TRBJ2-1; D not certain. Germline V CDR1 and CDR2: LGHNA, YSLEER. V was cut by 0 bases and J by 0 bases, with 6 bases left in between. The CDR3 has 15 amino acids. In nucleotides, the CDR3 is TGCGCCAGCAGCCAAGACCCTTACTCCTACAATGAGCAGTTCTTC. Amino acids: CASSQDPYSYNEQFF.

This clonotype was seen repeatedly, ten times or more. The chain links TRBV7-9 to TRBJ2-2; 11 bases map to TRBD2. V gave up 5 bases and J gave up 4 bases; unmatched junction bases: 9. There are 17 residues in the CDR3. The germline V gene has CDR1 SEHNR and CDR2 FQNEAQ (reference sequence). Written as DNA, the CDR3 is TGTGCCAGCAGCCCAACTAGCGGGAGACGTGGCACCGGGGAGCTGTTTTTT. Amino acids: CASSPTSGRRGTGELFF.

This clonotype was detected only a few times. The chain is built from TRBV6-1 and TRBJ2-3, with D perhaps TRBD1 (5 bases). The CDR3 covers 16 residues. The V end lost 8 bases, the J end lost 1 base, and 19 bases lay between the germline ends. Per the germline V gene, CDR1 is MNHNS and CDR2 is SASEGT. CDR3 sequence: CASPGQGPYRTDTQYF. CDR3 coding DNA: TGTGCCAGCCCAGGCCAGGGTCCTTATCGCACAGATACGCAGTATTTT.

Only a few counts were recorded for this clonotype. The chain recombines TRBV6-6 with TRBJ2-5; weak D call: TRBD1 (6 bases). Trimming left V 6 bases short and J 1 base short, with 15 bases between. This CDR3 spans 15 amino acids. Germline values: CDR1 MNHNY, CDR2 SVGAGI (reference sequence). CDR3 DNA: TGTGCCAGCAGCCCGGACAGCCGGATCCAAGAGACCCAGTACTTC. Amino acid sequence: CASSPDSRIQETQYF.

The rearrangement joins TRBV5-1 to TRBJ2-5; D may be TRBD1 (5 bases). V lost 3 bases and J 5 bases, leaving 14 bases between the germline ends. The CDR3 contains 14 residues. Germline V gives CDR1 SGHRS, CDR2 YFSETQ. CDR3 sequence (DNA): TGCGCCAGCAGCTCCGGACAACAGGCCGAGACCCAGTACTTC. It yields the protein CASSSGQQAETQYF.

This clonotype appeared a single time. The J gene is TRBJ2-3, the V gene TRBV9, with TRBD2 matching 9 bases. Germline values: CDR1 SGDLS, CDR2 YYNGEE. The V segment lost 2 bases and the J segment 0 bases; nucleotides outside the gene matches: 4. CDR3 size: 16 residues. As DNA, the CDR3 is TGTGCCAGCAGCGTGACGACTAGCGGAAGCACAGATACGCAGTATTTT. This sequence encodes CASSVTTSGSTDTQYF.

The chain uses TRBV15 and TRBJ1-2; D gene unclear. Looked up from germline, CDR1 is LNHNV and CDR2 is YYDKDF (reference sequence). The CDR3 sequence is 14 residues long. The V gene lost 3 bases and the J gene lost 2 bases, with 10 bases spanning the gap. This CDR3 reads CATSRAKTNYGYTF. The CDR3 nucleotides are TGTGCCACCAGCAGGGCAAAAACAAACTATGGCTACACCTTC.

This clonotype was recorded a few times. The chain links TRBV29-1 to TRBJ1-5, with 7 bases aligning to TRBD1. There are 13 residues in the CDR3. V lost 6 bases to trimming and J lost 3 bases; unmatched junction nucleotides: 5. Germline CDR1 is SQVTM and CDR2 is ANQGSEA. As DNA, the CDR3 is TGCAGCGTCGGGGGACAGTACAATCAGCCCCAGCATTTT. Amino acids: CSVGGQYNQPQHF.

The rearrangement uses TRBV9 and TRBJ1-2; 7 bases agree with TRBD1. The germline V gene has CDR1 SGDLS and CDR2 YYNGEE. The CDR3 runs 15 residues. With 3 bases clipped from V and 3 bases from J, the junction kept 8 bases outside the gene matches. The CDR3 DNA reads TGTGCCAGCAGCGCGCACAGGGGTGAGGACTATGGCTACACCTTC. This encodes CASSAHRGEDYGYTF.

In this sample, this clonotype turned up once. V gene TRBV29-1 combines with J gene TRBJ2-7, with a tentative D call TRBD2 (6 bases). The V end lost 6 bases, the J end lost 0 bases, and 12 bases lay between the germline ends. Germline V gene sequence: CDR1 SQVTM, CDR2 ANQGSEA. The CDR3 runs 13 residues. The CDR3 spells CSVGGRLSYEQYF. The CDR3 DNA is TGCAGCGTGGGGGGACGGCTCTCCTACGAGCAGTACTTC.

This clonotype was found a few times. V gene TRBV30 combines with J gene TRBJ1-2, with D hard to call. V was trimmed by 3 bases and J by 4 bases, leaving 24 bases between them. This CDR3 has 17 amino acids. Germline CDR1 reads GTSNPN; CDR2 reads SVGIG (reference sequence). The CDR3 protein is CAWRRLSTEAPGYGYTF. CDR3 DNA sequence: TGTGCCTGGAGGAGACTTTCGACGGAGGCACCAGGCTATGGCTACACCTTC. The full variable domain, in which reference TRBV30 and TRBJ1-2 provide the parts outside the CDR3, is SQTIHQWPATLVQPVGSPLSLECTVEGTSNPNLYWYRQAAGRGLQLLFYSVGIGQISSEVPQNLSASRPQDRQFILSSKKLLLSDSGFYLCAWRRLSTEAPGYGYTFGSGTRLTVV.

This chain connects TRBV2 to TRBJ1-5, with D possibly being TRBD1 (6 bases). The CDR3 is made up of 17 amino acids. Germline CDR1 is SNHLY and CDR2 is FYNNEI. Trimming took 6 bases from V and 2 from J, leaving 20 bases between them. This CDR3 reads CASSPAQGHQGNQPQHF. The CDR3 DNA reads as TGTGCCAGCAGCCCCGCACAGGGACATCAGGGCAATCAGCCCCAGCATTTT.

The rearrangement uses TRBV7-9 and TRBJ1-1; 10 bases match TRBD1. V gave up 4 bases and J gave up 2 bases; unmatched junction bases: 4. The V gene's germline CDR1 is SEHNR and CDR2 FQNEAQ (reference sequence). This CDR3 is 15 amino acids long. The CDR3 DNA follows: TGTGCCAGCAGCTCGGAGACAGGGGGCAACACTGAAGCTTTCTTT. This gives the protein CASSSETGGNTEAFF. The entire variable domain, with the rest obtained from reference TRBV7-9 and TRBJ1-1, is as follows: DTGVSQNPRHKITKRGQNVTFRCDPISEHNRLYWYRQTLGQGPEFLTYFQNEAQLEKSRLLSDRFSAERPKGSFSTLEIQRTEQGDSAMYLCASSSETGGNTEAFFGQGTRLTVV.

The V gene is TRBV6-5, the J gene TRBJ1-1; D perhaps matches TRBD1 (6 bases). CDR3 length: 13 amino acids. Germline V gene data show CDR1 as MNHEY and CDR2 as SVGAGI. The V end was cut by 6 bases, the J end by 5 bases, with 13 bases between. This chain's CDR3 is CASRRRQGTEAFF. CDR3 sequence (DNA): TGTGCCAGCAGACGACGTCAGGGGACTGAAGCTTTCTTT.

CDR3 sequence: CASSLGGIRAFF. The CDR3 nucleotides are TGTGCCAGCAGCTTAGGAGGGATTCGAGCTTTCTTT. The V and J genes are TRBV7-8 and TRBJ1-1, with unresolved D. The CDR3 totals 12 residues. Germline CDR1 SGHVS, CDR2 FQNEAQ. V gave up 1 base and J gave up 10 bases, with 10 bases separating them.

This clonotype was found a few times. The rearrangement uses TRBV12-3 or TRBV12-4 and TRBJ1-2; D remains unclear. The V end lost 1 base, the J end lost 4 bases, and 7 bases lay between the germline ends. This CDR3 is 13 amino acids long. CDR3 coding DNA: TGTGCCAGCAGTTTAGACTGGGGCTATGGCTACACCTTC. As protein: CASSLDWGYGYTF.

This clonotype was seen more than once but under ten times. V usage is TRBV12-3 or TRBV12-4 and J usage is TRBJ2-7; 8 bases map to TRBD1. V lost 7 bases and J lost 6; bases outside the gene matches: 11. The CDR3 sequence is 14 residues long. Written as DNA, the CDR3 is TGTGCCAGCACCCATAAGGACAGGGCGGGCGAGCAGTACTTC. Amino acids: CASTHKDRAGEQYF.

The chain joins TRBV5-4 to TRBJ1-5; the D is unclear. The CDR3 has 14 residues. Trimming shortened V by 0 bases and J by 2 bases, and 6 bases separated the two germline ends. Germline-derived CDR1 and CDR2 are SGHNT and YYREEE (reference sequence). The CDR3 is CASSLDVGNQPQHF. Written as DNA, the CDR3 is TGTGCCAGCAGCTTGGATGTAGGCAATCAGCCCCAGCATTTT.

This CDR3 reads CASSPWGREDEQYF. In DNA form, the CDR3 reads TGTGCCAGCAGTCCGTGGGGGAGGGAGGACGAGCAGTACTTC. The V and J genes are TRBV27 and TRBJ2-7; 7 bases agree with TRBD2. Germline loops: CDR1 MNHEY, CDR2 SMNVEV (reference sequence). The length of the CDR3 is 14 residues. V dropped 5 bases and J dropped 5; count of bases not matched to a gene: 9.

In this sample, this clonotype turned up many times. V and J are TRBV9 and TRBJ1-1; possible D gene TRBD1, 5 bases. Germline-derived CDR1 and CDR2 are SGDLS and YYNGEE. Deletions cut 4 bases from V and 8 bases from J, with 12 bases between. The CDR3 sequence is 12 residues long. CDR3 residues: CASSKTDSEAFF. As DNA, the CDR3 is TGTGCCAGCAGCAAAACAGACAGCGAAGCTTTCTTT.

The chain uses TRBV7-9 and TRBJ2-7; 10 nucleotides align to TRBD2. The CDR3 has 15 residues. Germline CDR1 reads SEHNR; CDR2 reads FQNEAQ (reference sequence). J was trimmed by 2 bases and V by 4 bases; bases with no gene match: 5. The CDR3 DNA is TGTGCCAGCAGCTATAGCGGGAGGCCGACCTACGAGCAGTACTTC. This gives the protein CASSYSGRPTYEQYF. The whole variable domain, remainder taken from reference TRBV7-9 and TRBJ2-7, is DTGVSQNPRHKITKRGQNVTFRCDPISEHNRLYWYRQTLGQGPEFLTYFQNEAQLEKSRLLSDRFSAERPKGSFSTLEIQRTEQGDSAMYLCASSYSGRPTYEQYFGPGTRLTVT.

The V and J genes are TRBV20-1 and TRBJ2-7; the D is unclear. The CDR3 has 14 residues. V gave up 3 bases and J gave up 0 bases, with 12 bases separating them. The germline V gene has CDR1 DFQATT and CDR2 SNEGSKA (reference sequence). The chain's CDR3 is CSARDRAGSYEQYF. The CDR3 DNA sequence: TGCAGTGCTAGGGACCGTGCAGGCTCCTACGAGCAGTACTTC.

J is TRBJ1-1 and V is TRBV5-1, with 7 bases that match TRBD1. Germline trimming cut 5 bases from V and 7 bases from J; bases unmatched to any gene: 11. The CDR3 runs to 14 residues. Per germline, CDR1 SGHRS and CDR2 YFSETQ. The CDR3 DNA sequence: TGCGCCAGCAGTTACGGGACAGACCTAGTTGAAGCTTTCTTT. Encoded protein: CASSYGTDLVEAFF.

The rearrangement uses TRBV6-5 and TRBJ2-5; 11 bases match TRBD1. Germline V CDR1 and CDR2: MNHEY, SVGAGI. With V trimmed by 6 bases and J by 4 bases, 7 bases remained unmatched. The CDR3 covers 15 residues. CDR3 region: CASRMRTGGVETQYF. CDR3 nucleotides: TGTGCCAGCAGGATGAGGACAGGGGGCGTAGAGACCCAGTACTTC.

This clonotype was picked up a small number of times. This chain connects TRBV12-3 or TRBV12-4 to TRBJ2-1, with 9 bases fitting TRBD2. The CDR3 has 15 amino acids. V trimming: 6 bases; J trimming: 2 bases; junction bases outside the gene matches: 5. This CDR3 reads CASSKLAGPYNEQFF. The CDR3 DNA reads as TGTGCCAGCAGCAAACTAGCGGGCCCCTACAATGAGCAGTTCTTC.

The CDR3 loop is CASSPTTGRPYEQYF. The CDR3 nucleotides read TGTGCCAGCAGCCCAACTACAGGGAGACCCTACGAGCAGTACTTC. J is TRBJ2-7 and V is TRBV14; possible D gene TRBD1, 6 bases. The CDR3 is 15 residues long. The germline V gene encodes CDR1 SGHDN and CDR2 FVKESK. The V end was cut by 4 bases, the J end by 2 bases, with 15 bases between.